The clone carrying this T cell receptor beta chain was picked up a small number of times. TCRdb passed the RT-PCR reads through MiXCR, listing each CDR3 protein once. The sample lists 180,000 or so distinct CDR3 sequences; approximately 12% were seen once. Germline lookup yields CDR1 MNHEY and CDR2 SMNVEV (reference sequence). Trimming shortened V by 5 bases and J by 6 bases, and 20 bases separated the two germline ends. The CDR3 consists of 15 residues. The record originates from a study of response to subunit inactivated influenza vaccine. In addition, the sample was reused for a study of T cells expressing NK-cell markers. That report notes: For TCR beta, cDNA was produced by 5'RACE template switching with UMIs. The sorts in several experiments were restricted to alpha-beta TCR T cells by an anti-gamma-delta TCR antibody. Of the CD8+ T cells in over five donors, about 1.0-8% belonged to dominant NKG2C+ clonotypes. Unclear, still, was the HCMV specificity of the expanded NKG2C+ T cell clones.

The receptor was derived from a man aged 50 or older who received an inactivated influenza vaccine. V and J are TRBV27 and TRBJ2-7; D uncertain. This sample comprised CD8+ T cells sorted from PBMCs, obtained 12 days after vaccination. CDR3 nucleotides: TGTGCCAGCAGTGTACACCTCCTCACACTCGGCGAGCAGTACTTC. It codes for CASSVHLLTLGEQYF.